The rows below give T cell receptor beta chains drawn from one sample of a study of early T cells in non-severe SARS-CoV-2 infection. Each CDR3 protein is one row after TCRdb ran MiXCR on the 5' RACE reads. The sample yields tens of thousands of distinct CDR3 sequences, roughly 13% seen once. Source material: whole blood. These receptors were obtained from an adult who was a healthcare worker with PCR-confirmed SARS-CoV-2 infection or an uninfected control (not recorded which). Each CDR3 is given with its conserved first and last residue. A D gene is named only where the DNA matches it firmly. Only some rows state a clone size, as once, few, many or a class for expanded clones.

many	TRBV6-2/TRBV6-3	TRBD1	TRBJ2-2	CASSLTGVTGELFF	TGTGCCAGCAGTTTGACAGGGGTGACCGGGGAGCTGTTTTTT
-	TRBV2	-	TRBJ1-2	CASRTGTAGGYTF	TGTGCCAGCAGAACCGGGACGGCGGGAGGCTACACCTTC
many	TRBV28	TRBD2	TRBJ2-7	CASRQTSGRLYEQYF	TGTGCCAGCAGACAGACTAGCGGGCGTCTCTACGAGCAGTACTTC
many	TRBV6-6	TRBD1	TRBJ2-7	CASSKGTGRDEQYF	TGTGCCAGCAGCAAAGGGACAGGGAGGGACGAGCAGTACTTC
few	TRBV6-2/TRBV6-3	-	TRBJ2-3	CASSKENTDTQYF	TGTGCCAGCAGTAAAGAGAACACAGATACGCAGTATTTT
-	TRBV24-1	TRBD1	TRBJ1-5	CATSDPRRGNNQPQHF	TGTGCCACCAGTGACCCCCGCAGGGGGAACAATCAGCCCCAGCATTTT
-	TRBV6-2/TRBV6-3	TRBD1	TRBJ1-2	CASRNGQEINYGYTF	TGTGCCAGCAGAAATGGACAGGAGATTAACTATGGCTACACCTTC
-	TRBV28	-	TRBJ1-6	CASRPWAGAISPLHF	TGTGCCAGCAGGCCCTGGGCGGGCGCCATCTCACCCCTCCACTTT
few	TRBV6-6	-	TRBJ1-1	CASSYLSRREEAFF	TGTGCCAGCAGTTACCTATCCCGCAGGGAAGAAGCTTTCTTT
few	TRBV6-6	TRBD2	TRBJ2-2	CASGGSSGSVLGGELFF	TGTGCCAGTGGTGGTTCTAGCGGGAGTGTGCTGGGCGGGGAGCTGTTTTTT
many	TRBV7-8	TRBD2	TRBJ2-1	CASSRVGGSGEQFF	TGTGCCAGCAGCCGAGTCGGGGGGAGTGGTGAGCAGTTCTTC
few	TRBV5-5	TRBD2	TRBJ2-7	CASSPGLVVGQYF	TGTGCCAGCAGCCCTGGACTAGTCGTTGGGCAGTACTTC
few	TRBV3-1	-	TRBJ2-4	CASSQDPVLNIQYF	TGTGCCAGCAGCCAAGATCCGGTCCTAAACATTCAGTACTTC
many	TRBV27	-	TRBJ2-1	CASSYLGVSLGNEQFF	TGTGCCAGCAGTTACTTAGGGGTTTCCTTGGGCAATGAGCAGTTCTTC
many	TRBV5-1	-	TRBJ2-1	CASSLGGFDLNEQFF	TGCGCCAGCAGCTTGGGGGGTTTCGACCTCAATGAGCAGTTCTTC
-	TRBV5-1	TRBD2	TRBJ2-1	CASSQPGLAGGGSYNEQFF	TGCGCCAGTTCTCAGCCGGGACTAGCTGGAGGGGGCTCCTACAATGAGCAGTTCTTC
many	TRBV15	-	TRBJ2-3	CATSRDRGLGSDTQYF	TGTGCCACCAGCAGAGATAGGGGGTTGGGGTCAGATACGCAGTATTTT
-	TRBV28	TRBD1	TRBJ2-3	CASRTGTATDTQYF	TGTGCCAGCAGGACCGGGACAGCCACAGATACGCAGTATTTT
many	TRBV14	-	TRBJ2-7	CASSQDYRRVDEQYF	TGTGCCAGCAGCCAAGATTACAGGAGGGTAGACGAGCAGTACTTC
few	TRBV28	TRBD1	TRBJ2-7	CASSPGGVNEQYF	TGTGCCAGCAGTCCAGGGGGTGTGAACGAGCAGTACTTC
-	TRBV28	-	TRBJ2-7	CASSRVRGLNYEQYF	TGTGCCAGCAGTCGGGTTAGGGGGTTGAACTACGAGCAGTACTTC
-	TRBV6-6	-	TRBJ2-7	CASSEWDTYEQYF	TGTGCCAGCAGTGAGTGGGATACCTACGAGCAGTACTTC
many	TRBV2	TRBD2	TRBJ2-1	CASTGTSSYNEQFF	TGTGCCAGCACGGGGACTAGCTCCTACAATGAGCAGTTCTTC
many	TRBV2	TRBD1	TRBJ2-2	CASGPRTGFPGELFF	TGTGCCAGCGGGCCCCGGACAGGGTTTCCCGGGGAGCTGTTTTTT
many	TRBV20-1	TRBD1	TRBJ1-6	CSARGGQAPLHF	TGCAGTGCTAGAGGAGGACAGGCACCCCTCCACTTT
many	TRBV29-1	-	TRBJ2-3	CSVAGDSVYTDTQYF	TGCAGCGTTGCAGGGGACTCCGTCTACACAGATACGCAGTATTTT
-	TRBV29-1	-	TRBJ2-7	CSVEDRAWGPTYEQYF	TGCAGCGTTGAAGATCGGGCTTGGGGACCTACCTACGAGCAGTACTTC
many	TRBV7-8	-	TRBJ2-7	CASSPSPGESYEQYF	TGTGCCAGCAGCCCGTCCCCCGGGGAATCCTACGAGCAGTACTTC
few	TRBV10-1	-	TRBJ2-7	CASSEWEGASYEQYF	TGCGCCAGCAGTGAGTGGGAGGGGGCCTCCTACGAGCAGTACTTC
many	TRBV4-3	TRBD2	TRBJ2-7	CASSQEVLAGYEQYF	TGCGCCAGCAGCCAAGAGGTGCTAGCGGGATACGAGCAGTACTTC
many	TRBV7-3	TRBD1	TRBJ2-1	CASSLTGTGQDNEQFF	TGTGCCAGCAGCTTAACCGGGACAGGGCAGGACAATGAGCAGTTCTTC
-	TRBV12-3/TRBV12-4	-	TRBJ1-2	CASSSIGPAGGYTF	TGTGCCAGCAGTTCGATCGGCCCTGCGGGGGGCTACACCTTC
-	TRBV28	-	TRBJ2-2	CASRSTGWSGELFF	TGTGCCAGCAGGTCCACAGGGTGGTCCGGGGAGCTGTTTTTT
-	TRBV11-2	-	TRBJ2-3	CASSTMGHTQYF	TGTGCCAGCAGCACGATGGGCCATACGCAGTATTTT
-	TRBV5-6	TRBD1	TRBJ1-6	CASSPGQGDNSPLHF	TGTGCCAGCAGCCCGGGACAGGGAGATAATTCACCCCTCCACTTT
many	TRBV5-6	TRBD1	TRBJ2-5	CASSLQTGSQETQYF	TGTGCCAGCAGCCTACAGACAGGGAGCCAAGAGACCCAGTACTTC
few	TRBV4-1	TRBD2	TRBJ2-5	CASSQTSGGRETQYF	TGCGCCAGCAGCCAGACTAGCGGGGGGCGGGAGACCCAGTACTTC
many	TRBV15	TRBD1	TRBJ1-5	CATSTVQGPGQPQHF	TGTGCCACCAGCACAGTACAGGGGCCCGGTCAGCCCCAGCATTTT
many	TRBV29-1	TRBD1	TRBJ2-7	CSVLSRDSPSYEQYF	TGCAGCGTCCTCTCCCGGGACAGCCCTTCCTACGAGCAGTACTTC
few	TRBV20-1	TRBD2	TRBJ2-7	CSATPGTNNYEQYF	TGCAGTGCTACTCCAGGGACTAACAACTACGAGCAGTACTTC
once	TRBV5-1	-	TRBJ1-1	CASSFGGRWNTEAFF	TGCGCCAGCAGCTTTGGGGGACGATGGAACACTGAAGCTTTCTTT
few	TRBV20-1	-	TRBJ1-4	CSARTGVKLFF	TGCAGTGCTAGAACGGGAGTAAAACTGTTTTTT